The entry that follows covers one T cell receptor beta chain sequence. Its ends do not fully match the called genes, so a read error is possible. This sample was included in a study of long-term antiretroviral therapy in people with HIV. It was version v3.0 of the immunoSEQ assay that was run at survey level. Data came from immunoSEQ multiplex PCR; TCRdb stores just in-frame clones and leaves some out. The sample shows 25,000 to 30,000 clones, 95% of them seen only once. CDR1 and CDR2 (germline): SSHAT, FNYEAQ (reference sequence). CDR3 size: 15 residues. The receptor was isolated from a man between 25 and 39 years old with HIV. This material consisted of unsorted PBMCs, taken 5.3 years after starting antiretroviral therapy. The chain employs TRBV7-7 and TRBJ2-5; D possibly corresponds to TRBD2 (5 bases). The CDR3 region is CASSPTNNYQETQYF. The CDR3 coding sequence is TGTGCTAGCAGCCCGACTAACAACTACCAAGAGACCCAGTACTTC.